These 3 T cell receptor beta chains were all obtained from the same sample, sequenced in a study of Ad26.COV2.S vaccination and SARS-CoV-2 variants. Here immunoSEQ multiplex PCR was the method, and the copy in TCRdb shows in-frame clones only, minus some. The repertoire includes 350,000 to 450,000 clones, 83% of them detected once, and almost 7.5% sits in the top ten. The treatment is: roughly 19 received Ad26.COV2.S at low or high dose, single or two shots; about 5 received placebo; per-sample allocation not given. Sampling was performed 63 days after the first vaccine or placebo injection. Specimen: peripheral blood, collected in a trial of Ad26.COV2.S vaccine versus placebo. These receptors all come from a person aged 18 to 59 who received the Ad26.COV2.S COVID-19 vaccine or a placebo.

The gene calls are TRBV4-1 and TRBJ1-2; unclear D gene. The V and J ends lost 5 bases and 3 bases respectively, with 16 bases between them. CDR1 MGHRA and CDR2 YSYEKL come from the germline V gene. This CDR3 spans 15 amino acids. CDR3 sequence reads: CASSAIARQDYGYTF. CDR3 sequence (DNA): TGCGCCAGCAGCGCTATAGCTAGGCAGGACTATGGCTACACCTTC.

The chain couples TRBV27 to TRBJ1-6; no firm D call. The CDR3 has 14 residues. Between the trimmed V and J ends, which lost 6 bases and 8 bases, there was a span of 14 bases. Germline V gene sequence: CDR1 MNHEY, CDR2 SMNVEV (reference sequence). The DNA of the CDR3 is TGTGCCAGCAGCCCGGACTGGCCGTATTCACCCCTCCACTTT. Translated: CASSPDWPYSPLHF.

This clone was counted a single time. Here the CDR3 reads CASSQREGRAYNEQFF. The DNA of the CDR3 is TGTGCCAGCAGCCAGAGGGAGGGCAGGGCCTACAATGAGCAGTTCTTC. The J gene is TRBJ2-1, the V gene TRBV4-2, with TRBD2 matching 7 bases. V dropped 3 bases and J dropped 2; count of bases not matched to a gene: 7. The CDR3 covers 16 residues. Germline assignment: CDR1 LGHNA and CDR2 YNFKEQ.